The rows below give T cell receptor beta chains drawn from one sample of a study of PD-1 blockade in classical Hodgkin lymphoma. Libraries were prepared by immunoSEQ multiplex PCR; TCRdb keeps only in-frame clonotypes and omits some of them. Among around 66,000 clones listed, 80% to 90% were seen once. The sample in question was peripheral blood mononuclear cells (PBMCs), obtained at baseline. These receptor sequences come from a human donor with classical Hodgkin lymphoma. CDR3s include the opening cysteine and the closing phenylalanine or tryptophan. Fields, in order: clone size, D gene, J gene, V gene, CDR3 DNA, CDR3 protein. The D gene is left open where the match is weak. The size of a clone is reported for some rows only, either as once, few or many, or as a class for expanded clones.

-	-	TRBJ1-3	TRBV9	TGTGCCAGCAGCGGAAACACCATATATTTT	CASSGNTIYF
-	TRBD1	TRBJ2-1	TRBV11-2	TGTGCCAGCAGCTCCGACCCCGGGACAGGCTCCTACAATGAGCAGTTCTTC	CASSSDPGTGSYNEQFF
once	-	TRBJ2-7	TRBV19	TGTGCCAGTAGTATGAACGGCGGCGAGCAGTACTTC	CASSMNGGEQYF
-	TRBD2	TRBJ2-1	TRBV4-1	TGCGCCAGCAGCCAAGTAAGCGGGGGGGGCAATGAGCAGTTCTTC	CASSQVSGGGNEQFF
-	TRBD1	TRBJ2-7	TRBV10-2	TGCGCCAGCAGTTGCCGGGACAGGGTCCCCACCCTGCTCTACGAGCAGTACTTC	CASSCRDRVPTLLYEQYF
-	-	TRBJ2-3	TRBV23-1	TGCGCCAGCAGTCATCAGGAAGGGAGAGCAGATACGCAGTATTTT	CASSHQEGRADTQYF
-	-	TRBJ2-1	TRBV7-9	TGTGCCAGCAGCCGTTTGAGCATCGGGGCAAATGAGCAGTTCTTC	CASSRLSIGANEQFF
once	-	TRBJ1-4	TRBV4-2	TGTGCCAGCAGCCAGGACAGTGAAAAACTGTTTTTT	CASSQDSEKLFF
-	-	TRBJ2-7	TRBV30	TGTGCCTGGAGGGAAGTGGCTTTCTACGAGCAGTACTTC	CAWREVAFYEQYF
-	-	TRBJ1-1	TRBV7-2	TGTGCCAGCAGCTTAGACGGTTTGGTAGGAGACACTGAAGCTTTCTTT	CASSLDGLVGDTEAFF
-	-	TRBJ2-1	TRBV6-1	TGTGCCAGCAGTGTAAGCGGCTATGAGCAGTTCTTC	CASSVSGYEQFF
-	-	TRBJ2-3	TRBV6-1	TGTGCCAGCAGTGACTCGGTTCCAGATACGCAGTATTTT	CASSDSVPDTQYF
once	-	TRBJ1-5	TRBV6-5	TGTGCCAGCAGCCGCTTTTTGTCCCTCAATCAGCCCCAGCATTTT	CASSRFLSLNQPQHF
-	-	TRBJ2-5	TRBV7-3	TGTGCCAGCAGCCTAGACTGGACCCAAGAGACCCAGTACTTC	CASSLDWTQETQYF
-	TRBD2	TRBJ2-5	TRBV2	TGTGCCAGCAGTGAAGAGGGGAGGGGAGAGACCCAGTACTTC	CASSEEGRGETQYF
few	-	TRBJ1-5	TRBV6-1	TGTGCCAGCAGTGAATTAGGGGCACTAAATCAGCCCCAGCATTTT	CASSELGALNQPQHF
-	TRBD1	TRBJ1-1	TRBV27	TGTGCCAGCAGTCTCCGATTGACAGGGCCAAGGAACACTGAAGCTTTCTTT	CASSLRLTGPRNTEAFF
-	-	TRBJ1-3	TRBV9	TGTGCCAGCAGCGACCCACCTTCGAAACCCTCTGGAAACACCATATATTTT	CASSDPPSKPSGNTIYF
-	TRBD1	TRBJ1-5	TRBV4-2	TGTGCCAGCAGCCCGGACAGGGCAAATCAGCCCCAGCATTTT	CASSPDRANQPQHF
-	-	TRBJ1-2	TRBV9	TGTGCCAGCAGCGCCGACGTGGGCTATGGCTACACCTTC	CASSADVGYGYTF
-	-	TRBJ2-5	TRBV27	TGTGCCAGCAGCCCAGGGCCGGTGGAGACCCAGTACTTC	CASSPGPVETQYF
-	TRBD1	TRBJ1-5	TRBV7-7	TGTGCTAGCAGCTCACAAGACAGGGGCAGGGGCAATCAGCCCCAGCATTTT	CASSSQDRGRGNQPQHF
-	TRBD2	TRBJ2-5	TRBV18	TGTGCCAGCTCCGGACTAGCTACAGAGACCCAGTACTTC	CASSGLATETQYF
once	-	TRBJ1-3	TRBV7-9	TGTGCCACTACGGACAGCGGAAACACCATATATTTT	CATTDSGNTIYF
once	-	TRBJ2-2	TRBV13	TGTGCCAGCAGCTCCACAGTCTACGGGGAGCTGTTTTTT	CASSSTVYGELFF
-	-	TRBJ2-2	TRBV6-1	TGTGCCAGCACCAGAATGGGGGAGCTGTTTTTT	CASTRMGELFF
-	-	TRBJ1-2	TRBV7-9	TGTGCCAGCAGCCCCAGACGGCTATTAAGCTATGGCTACACCTTC	CASSPRRLLSYGYTF
once	-	TRBJ1-1	TRBV6-5	TGTGCCAGCAGCCCCGGGCCCAGTGAAGCTTTCTTT	CASSPGPSEAFF